This T cell receptor (beta chain) appears in the sequencing data of a study of a mutant IDH1 vaccine in newly diagnosed glioma. In the study overall: Therapy received beforehand was radiotherapy, temozolomide, or both, with most patients given both.

This CDR3 comprises 16 residues. V shed 2 bases and J shed 4 bases, with 17 bases lying between them. Germline-derived CDR1 and CDR2 are SGHRS and YFSETQ. Time point here: week 47, end of study. Vaccine doses each comprised 300 ug of mutant IDH1 20-mer peptide, with topical imiquimod. Profiling relied on immunoSEQ multiplex PCR, and the TCRdb table lists in-frame clones only, not all of them. The repertoire holds 35,000 to 40,000 clones, 60% to 75% seen once, with over 7.5% in the top ten. Remarks on this clone: Its antigen is still unknown.

Sequences were derived from PBMCs, sampled from a glioma patient whose treatment included an IDH1 peptide vaccine. This receptor was identified in a man between 35 and 55 years old with glioma. The rearrangement joins TRBV5-1 to TRBJ2-3, with D perhaps TRBD1 (6 bases). The CDR3 coding sequence is TGCGCCAGCAGCTTACAGGGAAGGCGCACGGCAGATACGCAGTATTTT. Translation: CASSLQGRRTADTQYF.